This T cell receptor (beta chain) was sequenced for a study of a mutant IDH1 vaccine in newly diagnosed glioma. Study summary: Patients underwent eight vaccinations, which took place in weeks 1, 3, 5, 7, 11, 15, 19 and 23. Antecedent treatment encompassed radiotherapy, temozolomide, or their combination; the majority received both.

Time point denoted: week 23, last vaccination. Doses of 300 ug of mutant IDH1 20-mer peptide were given with topical imiquimod. Every donor had a new WHO grade 3 or 4 astrocytoma that was IDH1-mutant, with loss of nuclear ATRX. In germline, CDR1 is SGHRS, CDR2 YFSETQ. The V and J ends lost 4 bases and 2 bases respectively, with 12 bases between them. The CDR3 sequence is 14 residues long. The protocol was immunoSEQ multiplex PCR, while the TCRdb copy is restricted to in-frame clones and leaves out a portion. The sample lists approximately 30,000 clones; approximately 78% were seen once. Of note for this clone: The antigen is not known.

This chain connects TRBV5-1 to TRBJ1-1, with D unresolved. The sample was PBMCs, taken from a glioma patient whose treatment included an IDH1 peptide vaccine. The sequence was collected from a woman aged 25 to 39 with glioma. The CDR3 protein is CASSQPEGNTEAFF. The DNA of the CDR3 is TGCGCCAGCAGCCAACCCGAGGGAAACACTGAAGCTTTCTTT.